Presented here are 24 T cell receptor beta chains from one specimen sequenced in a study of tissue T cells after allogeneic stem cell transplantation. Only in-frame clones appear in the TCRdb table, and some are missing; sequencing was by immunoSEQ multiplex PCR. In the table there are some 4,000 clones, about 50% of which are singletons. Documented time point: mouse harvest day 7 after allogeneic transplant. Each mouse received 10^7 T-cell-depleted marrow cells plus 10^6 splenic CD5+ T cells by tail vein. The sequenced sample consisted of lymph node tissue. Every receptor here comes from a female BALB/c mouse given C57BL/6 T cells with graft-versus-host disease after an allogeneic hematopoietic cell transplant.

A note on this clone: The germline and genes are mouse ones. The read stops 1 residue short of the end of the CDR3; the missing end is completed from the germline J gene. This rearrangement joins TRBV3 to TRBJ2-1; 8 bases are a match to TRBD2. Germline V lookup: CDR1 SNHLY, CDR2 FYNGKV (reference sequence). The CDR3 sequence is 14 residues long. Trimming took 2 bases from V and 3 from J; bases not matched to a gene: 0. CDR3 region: CASSLLGGYAEQFF. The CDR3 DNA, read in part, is TGTGCCAGCAGCTTACTGGGGGGCTATGCTGAGCAGTTC.

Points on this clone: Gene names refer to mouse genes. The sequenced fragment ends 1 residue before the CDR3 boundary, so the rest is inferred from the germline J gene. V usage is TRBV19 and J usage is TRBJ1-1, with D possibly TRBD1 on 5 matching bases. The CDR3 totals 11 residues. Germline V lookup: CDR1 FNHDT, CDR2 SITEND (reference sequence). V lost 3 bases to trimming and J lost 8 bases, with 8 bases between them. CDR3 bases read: TGTGCCAGCAGTACAGGGCCCGAAGTCTTC. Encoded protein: CASSTGPEVF. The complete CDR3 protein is CASSTGPEVFF. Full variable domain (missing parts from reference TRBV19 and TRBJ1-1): GGIITQTPKFLIGQEGQKLTLKCQQNFNHDTMYWYRQDSGKGLRLIYYSITENDLQKGDLSEGYDASREKKSSFSLTVTSAQKNEMAVFLCASSTGPEVFFGKGTRLTVV.

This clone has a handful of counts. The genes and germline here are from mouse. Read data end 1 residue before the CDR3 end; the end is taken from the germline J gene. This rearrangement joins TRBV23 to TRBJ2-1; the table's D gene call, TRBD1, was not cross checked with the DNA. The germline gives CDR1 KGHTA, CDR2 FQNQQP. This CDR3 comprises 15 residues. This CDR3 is CSSSQPTGNYAEQFF. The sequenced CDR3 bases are TGCTCCAGCAGTCAACCGACAGGGAACTATGCTGAGCAGTTC. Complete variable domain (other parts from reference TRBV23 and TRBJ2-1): DAAVTQKPRYLIKMKGQEAEMKCIPEKGHTAVFWYQQKQSKELKFLIYFQNQQPLDQIDMVKERFSAVCPSSSLCSLGIRTCEAEDSALYLCSSSQPTGNYAEQFFGPGTRLTVL.

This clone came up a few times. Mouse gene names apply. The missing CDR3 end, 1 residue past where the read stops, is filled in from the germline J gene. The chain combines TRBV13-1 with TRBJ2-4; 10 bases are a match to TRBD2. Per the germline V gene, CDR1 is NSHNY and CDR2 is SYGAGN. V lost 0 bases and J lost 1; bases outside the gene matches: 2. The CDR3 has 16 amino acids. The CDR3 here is CASSDAGGAGQNTLYF. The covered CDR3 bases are TGTGCCAGCAGTGATGCTGGGGGGGCTGGTCAAAACACCTTGTAC.

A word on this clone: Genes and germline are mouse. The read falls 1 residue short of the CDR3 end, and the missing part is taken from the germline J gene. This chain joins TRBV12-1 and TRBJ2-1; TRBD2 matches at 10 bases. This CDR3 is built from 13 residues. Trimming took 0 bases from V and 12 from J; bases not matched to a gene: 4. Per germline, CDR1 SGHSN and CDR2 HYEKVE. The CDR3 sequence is CASSLAGGARQFF. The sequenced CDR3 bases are TGTGCCAGCTCTCTCGCTGGGGGGGCGCGGCAGTTC. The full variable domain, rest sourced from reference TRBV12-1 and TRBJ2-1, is DSGVVQSPRHIIKEKGGRSVLTCIPISGHSNVVWYQQTLGKELKFLIQHYEKVERDKGFLPSRFSVQQFDDYHSEMNMSALELEDSAMYFCASSLAGGARQFFGPGTRLTVL.

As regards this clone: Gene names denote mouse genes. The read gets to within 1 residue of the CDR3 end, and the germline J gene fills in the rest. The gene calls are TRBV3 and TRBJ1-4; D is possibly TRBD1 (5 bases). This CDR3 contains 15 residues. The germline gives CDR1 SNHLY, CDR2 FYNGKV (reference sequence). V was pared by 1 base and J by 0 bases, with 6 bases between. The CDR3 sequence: CASSLEGISNERLFF. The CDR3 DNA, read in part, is TGTGCCAGCAGCTTAGAGGGGATTTCCAACGAAAGATTATTT.

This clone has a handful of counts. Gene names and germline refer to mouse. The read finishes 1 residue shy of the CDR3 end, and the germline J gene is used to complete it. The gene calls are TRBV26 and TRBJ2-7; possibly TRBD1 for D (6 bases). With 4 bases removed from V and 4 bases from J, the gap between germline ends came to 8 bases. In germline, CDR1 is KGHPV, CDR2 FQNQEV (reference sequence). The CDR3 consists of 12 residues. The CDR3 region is CASSQGQYEQYF. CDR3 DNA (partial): TGTGCCAGCAGTCAGGGACAATATGAACAGTAC.

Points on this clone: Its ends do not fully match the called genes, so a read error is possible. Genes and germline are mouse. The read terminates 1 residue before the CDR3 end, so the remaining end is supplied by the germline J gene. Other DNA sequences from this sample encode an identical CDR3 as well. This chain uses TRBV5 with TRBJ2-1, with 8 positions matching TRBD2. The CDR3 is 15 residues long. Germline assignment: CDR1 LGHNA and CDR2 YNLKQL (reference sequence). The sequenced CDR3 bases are TGTGCCAGCAGCCCTCTGGGGGGTAACTACGCTGAGCAGTTC. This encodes CASSPLGGNYAEQF. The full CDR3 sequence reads CASSPLGGNYAEQFF.

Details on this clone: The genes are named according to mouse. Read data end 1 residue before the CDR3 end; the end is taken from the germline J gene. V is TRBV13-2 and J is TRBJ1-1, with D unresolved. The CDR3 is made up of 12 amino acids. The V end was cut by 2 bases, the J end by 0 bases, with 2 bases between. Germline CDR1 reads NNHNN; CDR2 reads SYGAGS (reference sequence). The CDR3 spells CASGEQNTEVFF. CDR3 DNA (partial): TGTGCCAGCGGTGAACAGAACACAGAAGTCTTC.

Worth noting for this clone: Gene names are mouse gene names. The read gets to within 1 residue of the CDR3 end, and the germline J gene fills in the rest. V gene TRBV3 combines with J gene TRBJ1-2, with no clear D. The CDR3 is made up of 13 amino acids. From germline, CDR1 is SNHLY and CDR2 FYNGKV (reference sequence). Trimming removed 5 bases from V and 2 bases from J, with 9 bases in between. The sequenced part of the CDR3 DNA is TGTGCCAGCAGCCCCCTCGGGAACTCCGACTACACC. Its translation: CASSPLGNSDYT. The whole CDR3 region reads CASSPLGNSDYTF. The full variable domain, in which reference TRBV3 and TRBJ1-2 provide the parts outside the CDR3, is GPKVLQIPSHQIIDMGQMVTLNCDPVSNHLYFYWYKQILGQQMEFLVNFYNGKVMEKSKLFKDQFSVERPDGSYFTLKIQPTALEDSAVYFCASSPLGNSDYTFGSGTRLLVI.

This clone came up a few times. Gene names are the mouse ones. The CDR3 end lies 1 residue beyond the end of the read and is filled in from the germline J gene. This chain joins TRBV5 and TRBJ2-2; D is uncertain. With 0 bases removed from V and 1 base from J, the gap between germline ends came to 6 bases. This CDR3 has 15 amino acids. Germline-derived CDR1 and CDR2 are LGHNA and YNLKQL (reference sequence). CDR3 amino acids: CASSQDYKNTGQLYF. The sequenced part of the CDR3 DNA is TGTGCCAGCAGCCAAGATTACAAAAACACCGGGCAGCTCTAC.

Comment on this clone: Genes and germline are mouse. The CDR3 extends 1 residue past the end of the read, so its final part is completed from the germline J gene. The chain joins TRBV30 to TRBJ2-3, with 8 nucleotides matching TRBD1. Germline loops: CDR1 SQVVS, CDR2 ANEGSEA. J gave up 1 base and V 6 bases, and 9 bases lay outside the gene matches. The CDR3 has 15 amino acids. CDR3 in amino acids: CSSWTGREGAETLYF. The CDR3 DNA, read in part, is TGTAGTTCGTGGACAGGGAGAGAAGGTGCAGAAACGCTGTAT.

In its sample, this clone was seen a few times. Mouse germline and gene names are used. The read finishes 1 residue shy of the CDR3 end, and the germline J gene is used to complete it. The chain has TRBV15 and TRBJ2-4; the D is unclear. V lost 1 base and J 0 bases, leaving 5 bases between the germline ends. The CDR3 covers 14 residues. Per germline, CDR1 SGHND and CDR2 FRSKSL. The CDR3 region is CASSLGLSQNTLYF. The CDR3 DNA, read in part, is TGTGCCAGCAGTTTAGGACTTAGTCAAAACACCTTGTAC.

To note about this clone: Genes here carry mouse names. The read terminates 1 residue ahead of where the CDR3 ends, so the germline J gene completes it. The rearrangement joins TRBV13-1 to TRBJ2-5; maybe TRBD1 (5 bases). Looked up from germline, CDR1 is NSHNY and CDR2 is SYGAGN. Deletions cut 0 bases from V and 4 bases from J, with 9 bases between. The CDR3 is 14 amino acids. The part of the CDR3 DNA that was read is TGTGCCAGCAGTGATGCAGGGAGGGAAGACACCCAGTAC. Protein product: CASSDAGREDTQY. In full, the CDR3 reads CASSDAGREDTQYF.

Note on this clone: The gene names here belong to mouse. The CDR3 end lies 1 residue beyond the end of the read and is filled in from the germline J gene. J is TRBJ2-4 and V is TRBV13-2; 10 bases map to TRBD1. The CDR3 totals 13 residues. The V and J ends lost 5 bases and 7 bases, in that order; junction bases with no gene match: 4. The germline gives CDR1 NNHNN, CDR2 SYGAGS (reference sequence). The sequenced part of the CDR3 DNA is TGTGCCAGCGGATCCGGGACAGGGGACACCTTGTAC. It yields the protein CASGSGTGDTLY. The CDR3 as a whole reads CASGSGTGDTLYF.

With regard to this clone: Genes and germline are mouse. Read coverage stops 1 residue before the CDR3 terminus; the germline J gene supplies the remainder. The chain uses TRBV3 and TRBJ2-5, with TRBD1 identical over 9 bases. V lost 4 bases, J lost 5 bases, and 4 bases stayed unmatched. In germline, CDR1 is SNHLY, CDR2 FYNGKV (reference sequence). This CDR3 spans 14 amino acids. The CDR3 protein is CASSSQGARDTQYF. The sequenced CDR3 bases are TGTGCCAGCAGCTCACAGGGGGCGAGAGACACCCAGTAC.

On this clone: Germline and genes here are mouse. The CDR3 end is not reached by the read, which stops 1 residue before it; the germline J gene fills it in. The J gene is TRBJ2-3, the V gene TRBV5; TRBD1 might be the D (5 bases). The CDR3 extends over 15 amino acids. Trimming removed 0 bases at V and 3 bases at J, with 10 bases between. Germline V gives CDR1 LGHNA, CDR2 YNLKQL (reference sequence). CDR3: CASSQEKGRAETLYF. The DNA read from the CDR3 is TGTGCCAGCAGCCAAGAAAAGGGGAGAGCAGAAACGCTGTAT.

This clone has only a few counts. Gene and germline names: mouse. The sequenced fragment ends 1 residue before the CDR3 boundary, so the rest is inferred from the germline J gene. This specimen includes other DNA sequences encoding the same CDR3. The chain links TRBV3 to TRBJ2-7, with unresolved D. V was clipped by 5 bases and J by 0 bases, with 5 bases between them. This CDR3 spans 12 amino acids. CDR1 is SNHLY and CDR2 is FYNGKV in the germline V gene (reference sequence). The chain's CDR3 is CASSPSSYEQYF. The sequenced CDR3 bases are TGTGCCAGCAGCCCGAGCTCCTATGAACAGTAC.

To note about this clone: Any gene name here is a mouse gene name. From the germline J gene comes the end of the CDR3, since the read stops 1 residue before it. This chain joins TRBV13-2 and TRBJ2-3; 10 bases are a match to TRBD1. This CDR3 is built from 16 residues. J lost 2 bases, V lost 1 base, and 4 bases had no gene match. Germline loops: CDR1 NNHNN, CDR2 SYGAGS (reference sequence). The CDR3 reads CASGDPGTGDAETLYF. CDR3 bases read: TGTGCCAGCGGTGATCCAGGGACAGGGGATGCAGAAACGCTGTAT.

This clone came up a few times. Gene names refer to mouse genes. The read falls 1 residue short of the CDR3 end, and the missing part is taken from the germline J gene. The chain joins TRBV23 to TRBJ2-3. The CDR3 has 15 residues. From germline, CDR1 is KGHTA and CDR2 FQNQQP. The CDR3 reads CSSSHPGSSAETLYF. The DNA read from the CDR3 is TGCTCCAGCAGTCACCCGGGATCTAGTGCAGAAACGCTGTAT. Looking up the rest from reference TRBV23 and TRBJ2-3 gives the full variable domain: DAAVTQKPRYLIKMKGQEAEMKCIPEKGHTAVFWYQQKQSKELKFLIYFQNQQPLDQIDMVKERFSAVCPSSSLCSLGIRTCEAEDSALYLCSSSHPGSSAETLYFGSGTRLTVL.

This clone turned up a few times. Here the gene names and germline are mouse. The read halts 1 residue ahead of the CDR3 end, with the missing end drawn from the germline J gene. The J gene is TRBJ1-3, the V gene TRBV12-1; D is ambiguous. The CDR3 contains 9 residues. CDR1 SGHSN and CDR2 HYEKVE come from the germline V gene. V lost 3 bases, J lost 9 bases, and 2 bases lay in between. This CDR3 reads CASSCTLYF. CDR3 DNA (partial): TGTGCCAGCTCTTGTACGCTCTAT.

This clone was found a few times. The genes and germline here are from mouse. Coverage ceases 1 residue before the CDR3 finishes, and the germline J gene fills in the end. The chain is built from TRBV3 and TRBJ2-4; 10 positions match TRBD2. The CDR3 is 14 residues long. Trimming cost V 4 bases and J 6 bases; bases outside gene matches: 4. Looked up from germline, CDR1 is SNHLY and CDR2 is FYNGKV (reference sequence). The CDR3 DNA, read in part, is TGTGCCAGCAGCTCCCGGGACTGGGGTAACACCTTGTAC. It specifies CASSSRDWGNTLY. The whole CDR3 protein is CASSSRDWGNTLYF.

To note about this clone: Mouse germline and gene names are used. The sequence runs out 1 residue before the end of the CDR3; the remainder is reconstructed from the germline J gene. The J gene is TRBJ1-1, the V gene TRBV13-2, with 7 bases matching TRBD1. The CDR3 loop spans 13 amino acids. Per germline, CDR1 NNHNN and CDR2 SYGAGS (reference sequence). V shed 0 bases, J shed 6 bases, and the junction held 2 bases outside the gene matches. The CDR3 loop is CASGDAGTAEVFF. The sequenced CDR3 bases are TGTGCCAGCGGTGATGCCGGGACAGCAGAAGTCTTC.

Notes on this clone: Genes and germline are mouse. The CDR3 spells CASSLTTNSDYTF. The sequenced CDR3 bases are TGTGCCAGCAGTCTGACAACAAACTCCGACTACACC. The V and J genes are TRBV26 and TRBJ1-2; D is unresolved. The read ends 1 residue early relative to the CDR3; the germline J gene fills the gap. V was trimmed by 2 bases and J by 0 bases, leaving 4 bases between them. Per germline, CDR1 KGHPV and CDR2 FQNQEV (reference sequence). The CDR3 has 13 amino acids.